Listed below are T cell receptor beta chains from one sample, sequenced in a study of cytotoxic CD8 clonotypes in ibrutinib-treated CLL. TCRdb's copy holds only in-frame clones and misses some; the assay was immunoSEQ multiplex PCR. This sample has tens of thousands of clones, with 55% to 70% found just once. The input for sequencing was PBMCs, taken at disease progression, from a patient treated with ibrutinib. Every receptor here comes from a human donor with chronic lymphocytic leukemia. Both conserved end residues are trimmed from each CDR3. The order of the fields is V gene, J gene, CDR3 protein.

>TRBV12-5|TRBJ1-1
ASALEAEAF
>TRBV5-8|TRBJ1-4
ASSLGDSATNEKLF
>TRBV5-1|TRBJ1-2
ASSLTSGGYYGYT
>TRBV7-9|TRBJ1-3
ASSLTGTISGNTIY
>TRBV7-9|TRBJ1-5
ASSLVGVGGGQPQH
>TRBV6-1|TRBJ1-5
ASTYGTGSNQPQH
>TRBV7-9|TRBJ2-5
ASSLDGGETQY
>TRBV2|TRBJ1-1
ASSTPKSGTARPWGTEAF
>TRBV5-1|TRBJ2-7
ASSLSSSYEQY
>TRBV11-1|TRBJ2-7
ASSAFSYEQY
>TRBV5-1|TRBJ2-7
ASNPGIGNHYEQY
>TRBV27|TRBJ1-1
ASSLGILAEAF